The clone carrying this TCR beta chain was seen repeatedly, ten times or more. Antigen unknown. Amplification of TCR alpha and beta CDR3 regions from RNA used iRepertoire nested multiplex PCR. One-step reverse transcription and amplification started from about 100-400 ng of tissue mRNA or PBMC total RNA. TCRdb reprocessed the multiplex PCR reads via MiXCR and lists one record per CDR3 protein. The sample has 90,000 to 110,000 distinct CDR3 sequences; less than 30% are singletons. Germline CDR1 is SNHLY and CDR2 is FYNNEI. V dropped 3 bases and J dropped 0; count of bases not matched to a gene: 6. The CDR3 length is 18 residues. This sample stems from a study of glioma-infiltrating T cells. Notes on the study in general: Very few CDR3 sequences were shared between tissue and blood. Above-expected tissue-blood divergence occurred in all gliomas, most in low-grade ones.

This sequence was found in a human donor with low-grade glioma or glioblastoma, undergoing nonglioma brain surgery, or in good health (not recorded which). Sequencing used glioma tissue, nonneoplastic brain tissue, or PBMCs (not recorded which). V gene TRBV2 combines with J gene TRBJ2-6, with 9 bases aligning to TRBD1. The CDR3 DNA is TGTGCCAGCAGTGACGTCCCGGGACAGGGCTCTGGGGCCAACGTCCTGACTTTC. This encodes CASSDVPGQGSGANVLTF.